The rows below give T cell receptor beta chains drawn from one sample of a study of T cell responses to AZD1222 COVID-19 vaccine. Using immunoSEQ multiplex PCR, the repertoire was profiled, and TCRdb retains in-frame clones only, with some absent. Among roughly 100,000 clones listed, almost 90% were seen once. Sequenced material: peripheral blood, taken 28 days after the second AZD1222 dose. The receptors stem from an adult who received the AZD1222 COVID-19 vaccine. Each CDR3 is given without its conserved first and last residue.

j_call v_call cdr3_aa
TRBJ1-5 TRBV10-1 AIPHKQGFFSNQPQH
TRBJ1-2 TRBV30 AWSVIPPAPLWTLYGYT
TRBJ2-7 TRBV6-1 ASSEAQFDSTRQY
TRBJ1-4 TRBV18 ASSRGASNEKLF
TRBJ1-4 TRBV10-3 AIGDLFEKLF
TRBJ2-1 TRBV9 ASSVAGTGWNEQF
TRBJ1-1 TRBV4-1 ASSPPGAPRGTEAF
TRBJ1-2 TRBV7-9 ASSRPGQENYGYT
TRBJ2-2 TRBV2 ASSEARPPLGELF
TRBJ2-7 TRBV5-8 ASSLETGTSHEQY
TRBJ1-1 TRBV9 ASSGGGPLNTEAF
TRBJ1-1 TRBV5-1 ASSLSVSMNTEAF
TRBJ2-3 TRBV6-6 ASSYPTGTDTQY
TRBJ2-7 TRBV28 ASSLGDGRIWD
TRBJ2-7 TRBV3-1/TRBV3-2 ASSRRYEQY
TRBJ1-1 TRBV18 ASSPPMGGNTEAF
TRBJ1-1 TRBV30 AWSLGGDTEAF
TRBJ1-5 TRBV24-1 ATSDLLTATAQH
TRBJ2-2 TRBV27 ASSPLPGQGPGELF
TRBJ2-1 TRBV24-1 ATSDPGQGAYNEQF
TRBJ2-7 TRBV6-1 ASSEAYRTYEQY
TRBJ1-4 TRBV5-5 ASSLGRYGEKLF
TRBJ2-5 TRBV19 ASRQLAGEETQY
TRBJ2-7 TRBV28 ASRGQGAREQY
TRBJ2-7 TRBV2 ASSFGLAHYEQY
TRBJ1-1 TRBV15 ATSRDKRENTEAF
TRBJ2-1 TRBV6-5 ASSYSDGRASHEQF
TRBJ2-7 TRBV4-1 ASSQATGSYEQY
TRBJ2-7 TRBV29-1 SARQGAYEQY
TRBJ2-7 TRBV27 ASSPSGHTEYEQY
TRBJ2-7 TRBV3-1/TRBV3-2 ASSQDLTGYEQY
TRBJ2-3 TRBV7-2 ASSLARLAGGPVGTDTQY
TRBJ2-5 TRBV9 ASSVGLTGAETQY
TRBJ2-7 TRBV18 ASSPNVRDGGSYEQY
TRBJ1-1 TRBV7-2 ASGGRELYTEAF
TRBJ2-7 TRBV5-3 ARSFLRVGKYEQY
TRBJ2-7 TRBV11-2 ASSLTGPSYEQY
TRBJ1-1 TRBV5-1 ASTHGSGTGVVGTEAF
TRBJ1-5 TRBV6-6 ASSWGGEGQPQH
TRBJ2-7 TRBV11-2 ASSGSLAGYEQY
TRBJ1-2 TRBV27 ASSRLGPLNYGYT
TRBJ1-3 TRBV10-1 ASKDSGNTIY
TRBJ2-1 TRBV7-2 ASSRARLAGGEQF
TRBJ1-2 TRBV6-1 ASSEGGGGNYGYT
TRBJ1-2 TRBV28 ASSLSGGNGYT
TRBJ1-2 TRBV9 ASSVDRGFYGYT